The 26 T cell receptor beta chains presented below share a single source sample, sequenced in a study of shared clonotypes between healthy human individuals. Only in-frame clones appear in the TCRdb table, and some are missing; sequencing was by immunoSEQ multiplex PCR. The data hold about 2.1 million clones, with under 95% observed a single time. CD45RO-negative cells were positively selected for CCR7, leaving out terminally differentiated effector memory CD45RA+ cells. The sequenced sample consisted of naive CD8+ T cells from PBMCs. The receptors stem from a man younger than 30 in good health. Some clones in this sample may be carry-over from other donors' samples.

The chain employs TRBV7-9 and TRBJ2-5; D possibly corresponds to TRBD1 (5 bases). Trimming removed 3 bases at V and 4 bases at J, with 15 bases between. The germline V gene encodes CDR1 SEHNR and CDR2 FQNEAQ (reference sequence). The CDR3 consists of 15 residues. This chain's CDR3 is CASSFPSTERETQYF. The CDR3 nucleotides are TGTGCCAGCAGCTTCCCCTCGACAGAAAGAGAGACCCAGTACTTC.

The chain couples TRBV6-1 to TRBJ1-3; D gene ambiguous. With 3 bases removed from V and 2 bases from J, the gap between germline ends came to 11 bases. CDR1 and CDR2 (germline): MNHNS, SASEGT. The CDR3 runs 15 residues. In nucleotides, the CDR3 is TGTGCCAGCAGTGAGAGTTGGGCGCCTGGAAACACCATATATTTT. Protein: CASSESWAPGNTIYF.

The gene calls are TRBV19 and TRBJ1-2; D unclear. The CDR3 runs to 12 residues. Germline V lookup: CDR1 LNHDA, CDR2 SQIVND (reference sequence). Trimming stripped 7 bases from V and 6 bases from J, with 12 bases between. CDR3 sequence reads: CASMSSSDGYTF. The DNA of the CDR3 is TGTGCCAGTATGTCCAGCTCCGATGGCTACACCTTC.

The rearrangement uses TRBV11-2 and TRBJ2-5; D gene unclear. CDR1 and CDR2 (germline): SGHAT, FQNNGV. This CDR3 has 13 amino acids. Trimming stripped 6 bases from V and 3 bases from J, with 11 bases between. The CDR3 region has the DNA TGTGCCAGCAGAAGAACCGTGGAAGAGACCCAGTACTTC. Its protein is CASRRTVEETQYF. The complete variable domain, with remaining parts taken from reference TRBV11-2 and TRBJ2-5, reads EAGVAQSPRYKIIEKRQSVAFWCNPISGHATLYWYQQILGQGPKLLIQFQNNGVVDDSQLPKDRFSAERLKGVDSTLKIQPAKLEDSAVYLCASRRTVEETQYFGPGTRLLVL.

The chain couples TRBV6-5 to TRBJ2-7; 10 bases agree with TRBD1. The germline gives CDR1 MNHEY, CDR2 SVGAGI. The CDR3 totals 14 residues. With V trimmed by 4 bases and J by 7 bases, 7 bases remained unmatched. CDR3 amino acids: CASSSTGGAGEQYF. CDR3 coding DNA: TGTGCCAGCAGTTCGACAGGGGGCGCGGGGGAGCAGTACTTC.

CDR3 sequence (DNA): TGTGCCAGCAGCTTTGAGGGAGGGCCCAATGAGCAGTTCTTC. It translates to CASSFEGGPNEQFF. The chain joins TRBV5-4 to TRBJ2-1; 7 nucleotides line up with TRBD2. The ends lost 2 bases at V and 6 bases at J; junction bases unmatched: 5. Germline V gene data show CDR1 as SGHNT and CDR2 as YYREEE (reference sequence). The length of the CDR3 is 14 residues.

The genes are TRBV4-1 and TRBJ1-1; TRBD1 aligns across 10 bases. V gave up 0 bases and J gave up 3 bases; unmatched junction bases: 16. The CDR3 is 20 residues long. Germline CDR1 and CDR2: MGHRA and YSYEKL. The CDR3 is CASSQDQWKGTGAGDTEAFF. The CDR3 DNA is TGCGCCAGCAGCCAAGATCAATGGAAGGGGACAGGGGCTGGGGACACTGAAGCTTTCTTT.

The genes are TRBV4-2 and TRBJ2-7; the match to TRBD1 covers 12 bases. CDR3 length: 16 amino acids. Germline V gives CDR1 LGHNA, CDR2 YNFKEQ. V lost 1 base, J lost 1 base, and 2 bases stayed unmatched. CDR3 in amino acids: CASSQVGQGASYEQYF. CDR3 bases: TGTGCCAGCAGCCAAGTGGGACAGGGGGCATCCTACGAGCAGTACTTC.

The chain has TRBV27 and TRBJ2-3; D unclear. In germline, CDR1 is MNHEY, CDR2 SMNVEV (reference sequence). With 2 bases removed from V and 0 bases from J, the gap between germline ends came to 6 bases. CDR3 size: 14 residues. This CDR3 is CASSLLVSTDTQYF. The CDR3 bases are TGTGCCAGCAGTTTACTAGTGAGCACAGATACGCAGTATTTT.

The CDR3 DNA is TGCGCCAGCAGCCAAGTCTTTCGCGGGAACTACGAGCAGTACTTC. As protein: CASSQVFRGNYEQYF. The chain uses TRBV4-1 and TRBJ2-7, with TRBD2 as a possible D gene (6 bases). V was cut by 1 base and J by 3 bases, with 13 bases left in between. CDR1 MGHRA and CDR2 YSYEKL come from the germline V gene. The CDR3 contains 15 residues.

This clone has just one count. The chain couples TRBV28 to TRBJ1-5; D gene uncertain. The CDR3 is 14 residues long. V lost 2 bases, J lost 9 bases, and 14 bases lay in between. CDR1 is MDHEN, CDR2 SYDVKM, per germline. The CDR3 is CASSLPGSLRPQHF. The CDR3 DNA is TGTGCCAGCAGTTTACCGGGGTCCCTTAGGCCCCAGCATTTT. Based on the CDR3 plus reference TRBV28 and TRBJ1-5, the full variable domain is DVKVTQSSRYLVKRTGEKVFLECVQDMDHENMFWYRQDPGLGLRLIYFSYDVKMKEKGDIPEGYSVSREKKERFSLILESASTNQTSMYLCASSLPGSLRPQHFGDGTRLSIL.

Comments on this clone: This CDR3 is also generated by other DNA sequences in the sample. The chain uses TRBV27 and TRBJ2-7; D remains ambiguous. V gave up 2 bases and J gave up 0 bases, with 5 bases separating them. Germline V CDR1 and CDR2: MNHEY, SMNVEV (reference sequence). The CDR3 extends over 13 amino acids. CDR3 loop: CASSLSNSYEQYF. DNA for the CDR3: TGTGCCAGCAGTTTAAGCAACTCCTACGAGCAGTACTTC.

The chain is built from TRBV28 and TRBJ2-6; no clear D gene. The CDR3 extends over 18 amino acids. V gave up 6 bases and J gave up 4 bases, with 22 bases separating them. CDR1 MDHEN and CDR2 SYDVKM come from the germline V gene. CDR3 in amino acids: CASSYLDTPGPGANVLTF. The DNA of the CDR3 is TGTGCCAGCAGCTACCTTGACACTCCAGGCCCCGGGGCCAACGTCCTGACTTTC.

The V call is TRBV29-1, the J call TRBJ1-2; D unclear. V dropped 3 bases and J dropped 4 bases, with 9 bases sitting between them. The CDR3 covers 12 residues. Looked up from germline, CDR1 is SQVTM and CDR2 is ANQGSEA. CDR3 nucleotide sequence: TGCAGCGTTGAGGAGACGCTCTATGGCTACACCTTC. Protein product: CSVEETLYGYTF.

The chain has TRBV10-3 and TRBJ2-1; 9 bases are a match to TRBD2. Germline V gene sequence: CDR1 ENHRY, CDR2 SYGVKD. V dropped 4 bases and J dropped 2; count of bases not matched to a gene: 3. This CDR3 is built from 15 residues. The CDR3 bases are TGTGCCATCAGTGGACGACTAGCGGCCTACAATGAGCAGTTCTTC. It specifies CAISGRLAAYNEQFF.

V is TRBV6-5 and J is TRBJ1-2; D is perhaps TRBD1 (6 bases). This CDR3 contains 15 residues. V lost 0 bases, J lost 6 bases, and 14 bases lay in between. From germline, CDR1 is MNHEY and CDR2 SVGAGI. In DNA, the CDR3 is TGTGCCAGCAGTTACTCAAGACGGGGGGCGGATGGCTACACCTTC. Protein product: CASSYSRRGADGYTF.

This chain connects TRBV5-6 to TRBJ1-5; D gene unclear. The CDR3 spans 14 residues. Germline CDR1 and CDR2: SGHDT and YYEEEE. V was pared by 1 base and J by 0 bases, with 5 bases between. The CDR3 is CASSLWYSNQPQHF. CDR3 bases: TGTGCCAGCAGCTTGTGGTATAGCAATCAGCCCCAGCATTTT.

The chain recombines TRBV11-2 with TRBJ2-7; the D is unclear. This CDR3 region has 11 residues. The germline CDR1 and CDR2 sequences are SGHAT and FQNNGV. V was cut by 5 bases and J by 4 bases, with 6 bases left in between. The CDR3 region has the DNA TGTGCCAGCAGCCCCGTTTACGAGCAGTACTTC. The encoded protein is CASSPVYEQYF.

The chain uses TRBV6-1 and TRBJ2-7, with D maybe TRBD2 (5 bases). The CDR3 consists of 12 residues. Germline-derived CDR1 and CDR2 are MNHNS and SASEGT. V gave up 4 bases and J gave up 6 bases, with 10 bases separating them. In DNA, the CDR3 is TGTGCCAGCAGTGCCGGACTCTCCGAGCAGTACTTC. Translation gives CASSAGLSEQYF.

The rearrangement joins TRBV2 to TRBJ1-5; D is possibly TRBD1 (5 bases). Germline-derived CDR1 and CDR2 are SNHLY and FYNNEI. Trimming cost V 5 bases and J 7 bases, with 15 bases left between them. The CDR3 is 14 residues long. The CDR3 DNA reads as TGTGCCAGCAGTCCTTATGGGGGAAACCAGCCCCAGCATTTT. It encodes CASSPYGGNQPQHF.

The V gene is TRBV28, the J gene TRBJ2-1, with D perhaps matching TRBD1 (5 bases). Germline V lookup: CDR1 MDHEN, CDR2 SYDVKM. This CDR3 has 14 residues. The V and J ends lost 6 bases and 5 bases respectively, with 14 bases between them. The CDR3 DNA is TGTGCCAGCAGCAACGCAGGGTTTAACAATGAGCAGTTCTTC. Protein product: CASSNAGFNNEQFF.

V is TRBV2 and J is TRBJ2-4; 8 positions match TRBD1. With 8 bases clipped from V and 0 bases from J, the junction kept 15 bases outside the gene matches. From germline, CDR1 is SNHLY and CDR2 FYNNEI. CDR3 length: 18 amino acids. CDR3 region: CASEQRDRILVAKNIQYF. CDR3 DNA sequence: TGTGCCAGCGAACAACGGGACAGGATCCTCGTAGCCAAAAACATTCAGTACTTC.

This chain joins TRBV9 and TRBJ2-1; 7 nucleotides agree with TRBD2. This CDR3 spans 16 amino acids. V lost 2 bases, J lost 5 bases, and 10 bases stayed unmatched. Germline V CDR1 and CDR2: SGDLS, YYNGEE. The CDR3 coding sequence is TGTGCCAGCAGCGTCTTCTCGCGGGGGATCAACAATGAGCAGTTCTTC. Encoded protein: CASSVFSRGINNEQFF. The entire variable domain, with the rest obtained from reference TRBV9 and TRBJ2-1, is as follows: DSGVTQTPKHLITATGQRVTLRCSPRSGDLSVYWYQQSLDQGLQFLIQYYNGEERAKGNILERFSAQQFPDLHSELNLSSLELGDSALYFCASSVFSRGINNEQFFGPGTRLTVL.

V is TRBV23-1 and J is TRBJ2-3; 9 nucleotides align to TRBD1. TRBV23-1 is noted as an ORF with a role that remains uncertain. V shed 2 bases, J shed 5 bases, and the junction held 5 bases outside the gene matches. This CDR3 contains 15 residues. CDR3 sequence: CASSQAGQGIDTQYF. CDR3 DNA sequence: TGCGCCAGCAGTCAAGCGGGACAGGGTATAGATACGCAGTATTTT.

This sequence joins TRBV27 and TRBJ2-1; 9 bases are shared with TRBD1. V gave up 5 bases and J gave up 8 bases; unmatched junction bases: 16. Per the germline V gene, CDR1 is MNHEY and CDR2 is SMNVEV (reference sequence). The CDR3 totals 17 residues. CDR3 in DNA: TGTGCCAGCAGTGTCCACGCCGGGACAGGGATTAGAGATGAGCAGTTCTTC. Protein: CASSVHAGTGIRDEQFF.

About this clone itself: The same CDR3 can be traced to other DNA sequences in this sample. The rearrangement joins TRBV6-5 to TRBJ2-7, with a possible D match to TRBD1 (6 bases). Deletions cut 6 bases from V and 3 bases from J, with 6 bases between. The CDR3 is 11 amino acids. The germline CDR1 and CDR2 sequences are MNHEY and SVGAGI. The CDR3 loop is CASRQGYEQYF. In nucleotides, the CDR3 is TGTGCCAGCAGACAGGGCTACGAGCAGTACTTC.